This T cell receptor (beta chain) was recovered during a study of blood T cell repertoires in COVID-19. On the study more broadly: The United States, Italy and Spain were the sources of the acute and convalescent COVID-19 samples.

In the source study's methods: Cell counts per sample came from amplifying reference gene primers. Assay: immunoSEQ multiplex PCR; the TCRdb copy retains only in-frame clones and omits some. The V and J calls and the clone size are those of that table, but D and trimming were determined from the DNA. In the table there are some 220,000 clones, approximately 81% of which are singletons. Germline CDR1 reads SGHRS; CDR2 reads YFSETQ. Trimming left V 4 bases short and J 5 bases short, with 10 bases between. The CDR3 consists of 12 residues. The sequenced sample consisted of peripheral blood. The chain uses TRBV5-1 and TRBJ2-7; maybe TRBD1 (6 bases). This TCR was sampled from a man aged 50 to 59 who had recovered from COVID-19. CDR3 coding DNA: TGCGCCAGCAGCCATAGGGGGAACGAGCAGTACTTC. Translated, it gives CASSHRGNEQYF.